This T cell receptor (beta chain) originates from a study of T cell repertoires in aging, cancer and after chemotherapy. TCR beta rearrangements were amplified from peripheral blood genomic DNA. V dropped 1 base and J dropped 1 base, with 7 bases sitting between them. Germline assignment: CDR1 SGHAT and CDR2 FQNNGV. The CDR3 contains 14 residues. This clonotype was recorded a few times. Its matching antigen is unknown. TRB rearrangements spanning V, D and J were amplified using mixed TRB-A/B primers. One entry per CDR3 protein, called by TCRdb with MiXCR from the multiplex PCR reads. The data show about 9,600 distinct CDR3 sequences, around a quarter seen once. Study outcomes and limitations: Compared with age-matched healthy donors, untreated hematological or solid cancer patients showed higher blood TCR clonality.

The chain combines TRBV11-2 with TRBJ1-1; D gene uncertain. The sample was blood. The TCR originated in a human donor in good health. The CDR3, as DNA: TGTGCCAGCAGCTTAGGAGTGAAGAACACTGAAGCTTTCTTT. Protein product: CASSLGVKNTEAFF.